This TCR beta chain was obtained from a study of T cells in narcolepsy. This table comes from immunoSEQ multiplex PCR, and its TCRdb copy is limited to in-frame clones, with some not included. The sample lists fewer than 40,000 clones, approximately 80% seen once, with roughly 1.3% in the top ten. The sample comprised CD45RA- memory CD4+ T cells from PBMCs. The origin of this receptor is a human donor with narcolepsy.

The CDR3 nucleotides are TGTGCCAGCAGAAACATAGGACAGGGGGCGCAGGGCTACACCTTC. It translates to CASRNIGQGAQGYTF. This sequence joins TRBV2 and TRBJ1-2; 11 bases agree with TRBD1. The ends lost 6 bases at V and 8 bases at J; junction bases unmatched: 11. The CDR3 contains 15 residues. Germline CDR1 and CDR2: SNHLY and FYNNEI.